This T cell receptor beta chain came from a study of blood T cell repertoires in COVID-19. Study-wide context: Samples came from the United States, Italy and Spain, spanning acute and convalescent COVID-19. PBMCs, B-cell-depleted T cells, or T cells were the source of the cDNA or gDNA that made up the material.

This clone was recorded at least ten times. In the authors' methods: Amplifying reference gene primers gave estimates of nucleated cell counts. Method: immunoSEQ multiplex PCR; TCRdb's copy keeps in-frame clones and lacks some. The V and J calls and clone size come from that table; D and trimming were worked out from the DNA. The sample lists some 110,000 clones, approximately 80% seen once, with 2% to 3% in the top ten. This CDR3 has 16 amino acids. The V gene end was trimmed by 0 bases and the J gene end by 3 bases; junction bases not matched to a gene: 11. Looked up from germline, CDR1 is GTSNPN and CDR2 is SVGIG (reference sequence).

The clonotype originates from a man aged 45-60 years with acute or convalescent COVID-19. The sequenced sample consisted of peripheral blood. The V gene is TRBV30, the J gene TRBJ2-7; 7 nucleotides agree with TRBD1. CDR3: CAWSVQGGVLIYEQYF. CDR3 nucleotide sequence: TGTGCCTGGAGTGTACAAGGGGGCGTGCTTATCTACGAGCAGTACTTC.